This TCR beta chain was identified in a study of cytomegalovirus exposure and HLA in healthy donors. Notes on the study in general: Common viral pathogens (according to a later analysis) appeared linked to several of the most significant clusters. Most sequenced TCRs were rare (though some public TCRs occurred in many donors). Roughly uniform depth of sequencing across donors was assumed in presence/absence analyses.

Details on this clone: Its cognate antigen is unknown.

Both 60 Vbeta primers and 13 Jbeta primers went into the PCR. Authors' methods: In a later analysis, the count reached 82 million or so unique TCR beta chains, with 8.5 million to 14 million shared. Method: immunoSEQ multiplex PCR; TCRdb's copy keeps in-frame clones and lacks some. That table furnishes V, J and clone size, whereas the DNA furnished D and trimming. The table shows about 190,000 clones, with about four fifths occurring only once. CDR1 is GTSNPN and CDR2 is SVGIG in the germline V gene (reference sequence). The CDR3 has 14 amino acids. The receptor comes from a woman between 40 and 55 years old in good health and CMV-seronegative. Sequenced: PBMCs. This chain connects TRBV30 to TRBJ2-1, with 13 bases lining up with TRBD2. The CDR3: CAGTGTSGVDEQFF. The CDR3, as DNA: TGTGCGGGCACCGGGACTAGCGGGGTGGATGAGCAGTTCTTC.